Presented here are 13 T cell receptor beta chains from one specimen sequenced in a study of T cell responses to AZD1222 COVID-19 vaccine. Method: immunoSEQ multiplex PCR; TCRdb's copy keeps in-frame clones and lacks some. Seen here are more than 50,000 clones, less than 85% observed once, and the top ten hold approximately 23%. Source: peripheral blood, taken on day 0 of MenACWY control vaccination. The source is an adult in good health.

This chain's CDR3 is CASSDMAGNSPLHF. DNA for the CDR3: TGTGCCAGCAGTGACATGGCAGGGAATTCACCCCTCCACTTT. The chain employs TRBV2 and TRBJ1-6; weak D call: TRBD1 (5 bases). Germline V lookup: CDR1 SNHLY, CDR2 FYNNEI. The CDR3 extends over 14 amino acids. The ends were cut back, 3 bases at V and 7 bases at J, with 10 bases in the middle.

This chain joins TRBV6-5 and TRBJ2-7; 9 nucleotides line up with TRBD1. Losses at the gene ends were 6 bases for V and 3 bases for J; bases not matched to a gene: 6. The CDR3 sequence is 14 residues long. Germline CDR1 MNHEY, CDR2 SVGAGI. CDR3 nucleotide sequence: TGTGCCAGCAGGAGGACAGGGGACGACTACGAGCAGTACTTC. It is translated as CASRRTGDDYEQYF.

This chain joins TRBV10-3 and TRBJ1-2; D perhaps matches TRBD1 (5 bases). The V gene's germline CDR1 is ENHRY and CDR2 SYGVKD. Trimming took off 6 bases at V and 10 bases at J, with 15 bases between the two ends. There are 12 residues in the CDR3. The CDR3 DNA sequence: TGTGCCATCAGCCGGACGGAGACAGACTACACCTTC. Encoded protein: CAISRTETDYTF.

This clone was detected ten times or more. This CDR3 is also generated by other DNA sequences in the sample. The chain combines TRBV25-1 with TRBJ1-1, with 8 bases matching TRBD1. Germline CDR1 and CDR2: MGHDK and SYGVNS. The CDR3 sequence is 14 residues long. V lost 4 bases and J lost 4; bases outside the gene matches: 5. CDR3 nucleotides: TGTGCCAGCAGTGGGACAGGGAGAGGCACTGAAGCTTTCTTT. This translates into CASSGTGRGTEAFF.

V and J are TRBV30 and TRBJ2-1; D gene ambiguous. CDR1 and CDR2 (germline): GTSNPN, SVGIG (reference sequence). The CDR3 sequence is 14 residues long. V dropped 6 bases and J dropped 0 bases, with 12 bases sitting between them. The CDR3 sequence: CACYSSSSYNEQFF. CDR3 sequence (DNA): TGTGCCTGTTACTCCTCGAGCTCCTACAATGAGCAGTTCTTC.

The chain uses TRBV7-2 and TRBJ1-6; possible D gene TRBD1, 5 bases. CDR1 and CDR2 (germline): SGHTA, FQGNSA. Deletions cut 3 bases from V and 8 bases from J, with 11 bases between. The CDR3 has 14 residues. The CDR3 reads CASSFRGAHSPLHF. The CDR3, as DNA: TGTGCCAGCAGCTTTAGAGGGGCTCATTCACCCCTCCACTTT.

The rearrangement links TRBV3-1 (or the pseudogene TRBV3-2) to TRBJ1-2, with a weak D call TRBD1 (5 bases). The CDR3 is made up of 14 amino acids. V was trimmed by 2 bases and J by 4 bases, leaving 11 bases between them. Germline V gene data show CDR1 as LGHDT and CDR2 as YNNKEL (reference sequence). In DNA, the CDR3 is TGTGCCAGCAGCCAAAGAAACCAGGGCTATGGCTACACCTTC. This encodes CASSQRNQGYGYTF.

This chain links TRBV14 with TRBJ2-4; D call uncertain. Germline V gene data show CDR1 as SGHDN and CDR2 as FVKESK. The CDR3 sequence is 13 residues long. Between the trimmed V and J ends, which lost 1 base and 10 bases, there was a span of 11 bases. CDR3 coding DNA: TGTGCCAGCAGCCAAGCGGGCGATAAGATTCAGTACTTC. Translating it yields CASSQAGDKIQYF.

This sequence joins TRBV7-2 and TRBJ1-3, with a possible D match to TRBD1 (5 bases). Germline V gives CDR1 SGHTA, CDR2 FQGNSA. The CDR3 contains 16 residues. V lost 5 bases and J lost 4, with 18 bases in between. The CDR3 sequence is CASSETLPGSGNTIYF. For the CDR3, the DNA is TGTGCCAGCAGCGAGACACTTCCAGGGTCCGGAAACACCATATATTTT.

The V call is TRBV7-9, the J call TRBJ2-1; no clear D. This CDR3 contains 14 residues. V was clipped by 5 bases and J by 5 bases, with 13 bases between them. Germline values: CDR1 SEHNR, CDR2 FQNEAQ (reference sequence). The CDR3 DNA follows: TGTGCCAGCAGCCCCGAGGCGTACCACAATGAGCAGTTCTTC. Protein: CASSPEAYHNEQFF.

The rearrangement uses TRBV19 and TRBJ1-5; TRBD1 aligns across 7 bases. V lost 6 bases and J lost 5; bases outside the gene matches: 10. The length of the CDR3 is 15 residues. CDR1 and CDR2 from the germline V gene are LNHDA and SQIVND (reference sequence). The CDR3 reads CASRVGQYSHQPQHF. The CDR3, as DNA: TGTGCCAGTAGAGTGGGACAGTATAGTCATCAGCCCCAGCATTTT.

The rearrangement joins TRBV6-1 to TRBJ1-4; tentative D call: TRBD1 (5 bases). V was shortened by 4 bases and J by 5 bases, with 23 bases between the two germline ends. CDR3 length equals 18 residues. CDR1 and CDR2 from the germline V gene are MNHNS and SASEGT. CDR3 protein: CASSVFAGFRDVNEKLFF. Written as DNA, the CDR3 is TGTGCCAGCAGTGTTTTCGCGGGATTCCGGGACGTCAATGAAAAACTGTTTTTT.

This chain connects TRBV5-8 to TRBJ2-3; 9 bases map to TRBD1. CDR1 is SGHTS and CDR2 is YDEGEE in the germline V gene. Losses at the gene ends were 3 bases for V and 6 bases for J; bases not matched to a gene: 8. The CDR3 spans 15 residues. The CDR3 reads CASSSGTGIWDTQYF. The CDR3 nucleotides read TGTGCCAGCAGCTCCGGGACAGGGATTTGGGATACGCAGTATTTT. Full variable domain (outside the CDR3, taken from reference TRBV5-8 and TRBJ2-3): EAGVTQSPTHLIKTRGQQATLRCSPISGHTSVYWYQQALGLGLQFLLWYDEGEERNRGNFPPRFSGRQFPNYSSELNVNALELEDSALYLCASSSGTGIWDTQYFGPGTRLTVL.